These 29 T cell receptor beta chains were sequenced from one sample in a study of blood T cell repertoires in COVID-19. Using immunoSEQ multiplex PCR, the repertoire was profiled, and TCRdb retains in-frame clones only, with some absent. This sample has 13,000 or so clones, with roughly 84% found just once. The sample was peripheral blood. Every receptor here comes from a human donor in a cohort sampled during active COVID-19.

The chain carries TRBV7-2 and TRBJ2-7; 9 bases line up with TRBD2. The germline V gene has CDR1 SGHTA and CDR2 FQGNSA. V was clipped by 3 bases and J by 6 bases; unmatched bases: 6. The CDR3 contains 14 residues. For the CDR3, the DNA is TGTGCCAGCAGCTTGCCCGGGACTAGCTTCGAGCAGTACTTC. As protein: CASSLPGTSFEQYF.

In DNA, the CDR3 is TGTGCCAGCAGCCACGGGGACAGGGGAGGCTATGGCTACACCTTC. Its translation: CASSHGDRGGYGYTF. The chain has TRBV3-1 (or the pseudogene TRBV3-2) and TRBJ1-2; 10 positions agree with TRBD1. CDR3 length equals 15 residues. V shed 3 bases and J 4 bases; nucleotides not matched to a gene: 5. The germline V gene has CDR1 LGHDT and CDR2 YNNKEL (reference sequence).

This clone was detected only once. This sequence joins TRBV3-1 (or the pseudogene TRBV3-2) and TRBJ1-4, with 7 bases lining up with TRBD1. The germline V gene encodes CDR1 LGHDT and CDR2 YNNKEL (reference sequence). This CDR3 is built from 15 residues. With 2 bases clipped from V and 10 bases from J, the junction kept 10 bases outside the gene matches. DNA of the CDR3: TGTGCCAGCAGCCAATCCCCTGGGACAGCCGCAAAACTGTTTTTT. Protein sequence: CASSQSPGTAAKLFF.

The genes are TRBV6-2 or TRBV6-3 and TRBJ2-3, with 9 bases that match TRBD2. The CDR3 is made up of 15 amino acids. CDR1 and CDR2 (germline): MNHEY, SVGEGT. The trim removed 3 bases at V and 6 bases at J, leaving 7 bases unmatched. CDR3 protein: CASSYSGGGSDTQYF. The CDR3 bases are TGTGCCAGCAGTTATAGCGGGGGCGGTTCGGATACGCAGTATTTT.

The J gene is TRBJ1-3, the V gene TRBV5-4, with D maybe TRBD1 (5 bases). Trimming took off 3 bases at V and 3 bases at J, with 10 bases between the two ends. CDR3 length: 14 residues. In germline, CDR1 is SGHNT, CDR2 YYREEE (reference sequence). CDR3 loop: CASSSWGGGNTIYF. The CDR3 region has the DNA TGTGCCAGCAGCTCTTGGGGGGGTGGAAACACCATATATTTT.

This chain uses TRBV6-2 or TRBV6-3 with TRBJ1-5, with 7 bases matching TRBD1. Germline lookup yields CDR1 MNHEY and CDR2 SVGEGT. This CDR3 has 16 amino acids. Unmatched junction bases numbered 10, after V lost 2 bases and J lost 6 bases. The CDR3 sequence: CASSYNRGAEGQPQHF. In nucleotides, the CDR3 is TGTGCCAGCAGTTACAACAGGGGTGCTGAGGGTCAGCCCCAGCATTTT.

This clone has only one observation. This rearrangement joins TRBV20-1 to TRBJ1-1, with 7 bases lining up with TRBD1. After removal of 6 bases from V and 6 bases from J, the junction contained 4 bases not matched to a gene. The CDR3 runs to 11 residues. CDR1 and CDR2 from the germline V gene are DFQATT and SNEGSKA (reference sequence). CDR3: CSAQGGAEAFF. CDR3 coding DNA: TGCAGTGCGCAGGGGGGCGCTGAAGCTTTCTTT.

The genes are TRBV9 and TRBJ2-7; TRBD2 aligns across 7 bases. The CDR3 is made up of 15 amino acids. Germline V gene sequence: CDR1 SGDLS, CDR2 YYNGEE. The J segment lost 5 bases and the V segment lost 2 bases, leaving 10 bases of the junction unmatched. The CDR3 protein is CASSVRDYLWDEQYF. The CDR3 DNA reads TGTGCCAGCAGCGTCCGGGACTACCTGTGGGACGAGCAGTACTTC.

This clone has just one count. This chain links TRBV7-9 with TRBJ2-7; no firm D call. V gave up 5 bases and J gave up 3 bases, with 14 bases separating them. This CDR3 spans 14 amino acids. CDR1 is SEHNR and CDR2 is FQNEAQ in the germline V gene (reference sequence). In DNA form, the CDR3 reads TGTGCCAGCAGCGCAACAGTCCTTGGCTACGAGCAGTACTTC. Residues: CASSATVLGYEQYF.

V gene TRBV6-2 or TRBV6-3 combines with J gene TRBJ2-2, with D unresolved. V lost 6 bases and J lost 8, with 10 bases in between. CDR1 and CDR2 (germline): MNHEY, SVGEGT. This CDR3 is 12 amino acids long. CDR3 protein: CASSLRVGELFF. DNA of the CDR3: TGTGCCAGCAGCCTACGGGTGGGGGAGCTGTTTTTT.

The V call is TRBV7-2, the J call TRBJ2-1, with D possibly being TRBD2 (5 bases). The CDR3 covers 12 residues. CDR1 is SGHTA and CDR2 is FQGNSA in the germline V gene. V dropped 4 bases and J dropped 15 bases, with 16 bases sitting between them. CDR3 DNA sequence: TGTGCCAGCAGCTCCCACACGGGAACGGGGTTCTTC. The encoded protein is CASSSHTGTGFF.

The V and J genes are TRBV6-5 and TRBJ2-7; possibly TRBD1 for D (5 bases). CDR1 and CDR2 (germline): MNHEY, SVGAGI. The V end was cut by 4 bases, the J end by 5 bases, with 21 bases between. The CDR3 length is 16 residues. The CDR3 DNA follows: TGTGCCAGCAGTTCACTCGAGACAGTTTCCAGCCACGAGCAGTACTTC. The encoded protein is CASSSLETVSSHEQYF.

J is TRBJ2-7 and V is TRBV2; tentative D call: TRBD2 (5 bases). The CDR3 runs 14 residues. CDR1 is SNHLY, CDR2 FYNNEI, per germline. Trimming pared 0 bases from V and 3 bases from J, leaving 9 bases between. The CDR3 reads CASSEALRGYEQYF. The CDR3 coding sequence is TGTGCCAGCAGTGAAGCGCTTCGGGGCTACGAGCAGTACTTC.

V and J are TRBV19 and TRBJ2-7; tentatively, D is TRBD2 (7 bases). Germline-derived CDR1 and CDR2 are LNHDA and SQIVND (reference sequence). The ends were cut back, 5 bases at V and 1 base at J, with 18 bases in the middle. The CDR3 contains 16 residues. The CDR3 coding sequence is TGTGCCAGTAGTCCCCAAGGGGGAGGGGGATCCTACGAGCAGTACTTC. Its protein is CASSPQGGGGSYEQYF.

The chain is built from TRBV2 and TRBJ2-3; TRBD2 matches 11 bases. This CDR3 has 14 residues. The V segment lost 10 bases and the J segment 6 bases; nucleotides outside the gene matches: 9. Germline CDR1 SNHLY, CDR2 FYNNEI. DNA for the CDR3: TGTGCCACCAGACTAGCGGGGCTGTGGGATACGCAGTATTTT. Its translation is CATRLAGLWDTQYF.

The gene calls are TRBV27 and TRBJ2-7, with no clear D. V was pared by 2 bases and J by 6 bases, with 11 bases between. Per germline, CDR1 MNHEY and CDR2 SMNVEV (reference sequence). This CDR3 is built from 13 residues. Written as DNA, the CDR3 is TGTGCCAGCAGTTTAATCCCCGGGTTCGAGCAGTACTTC. It encodes CASSLIPGFEQYF.

This clone was counted a few times. V usage is TRBV2 and J usage is TRBJ2-7, with TRBD1 identical over 9 bases. This CDR3 is built from 16 residues. With 6 bases clipped from V and 7 bases from J, the junction kept 16 bases outside the gene matches. Germline V gene sequence: CDR1 SNHLY, CDR2 FYNNEI. The CDR3 nucleotides read TGTGCCAGCAGGGATCTCCGGGACAGGGCGTCATGGGAGCAGTACTTC. Its protein is CASRDLRDRASWEQYF.

The V call is TRBV7-8, the J call TRBJ1-6; D ambiguous. V shed 3 bases and J shed 7 bases, with 13 bases lying between them. The CDR3 has 15 amino acids. Germline assignment: CDR1 SGHVS and CDR2 FQNEAQ. The CDR3 region has the DNA TGTGCCAGCAGCTTTTCAAGCGGAGGGAATTCACCCCTCCACTTT. Amino acids: CASSFSSGGNSPLHF.

The chain joins TRBV6-6 to TRBJ2-5; 14 positions agree with TRBD2. Trimming took 6 bases from V and 2 from J; bases not matched to a gene: 11. The CDR3 spans 18 residues. Per the germline V gene, CDR1 is MNHNY and CDR2 is SVGAGI (reference sequence). The CDR3 protein is CASSRRTSGGPYQETQYF. The CDR3 region has the DNA TGTGCCAGCAGCCGAAGGACTAGCGGGGGGCCTTATCAAGAGACCCAGTACTTC.

The rearrangement joins TRBV7-9 to TRBJ1-2, with D possibly being TRBD1 (5 bases). The CDR3 length is 13 residues. V was clipped by 0 bases and J by 8 bases, with 10 bases between them. CDR1 is SEHNR and CDR2 is FQNEAQ in the germline V gene (reference sequence). The CDR3 DNA reads TGTGCCAGCAGCTTAGCAGGGGCGGCAGGCTACACCTTC. This gives the protein CASSLAGAAGYTF.

V is TRBV2 and J is TRBJ2-3, with 7 bases identical to TRBD1. The CDR3 spans 15 residues. The V gene end was trimmed by 6 bases and the J gene end by 2 bases; junction bases not matched to a gene: 8. The germline CDR1 and CDR2 sequences are SNHLY and FYNNEI. The CDR3 DNA is TGTGCCAGCAGGGAAAGACAGGGACACACAGATACGCAGTATTTT. It codes for CASRERQGHTDTQYF.

This chain joins TRBV6-1 and TRBJ1-2; D is undetermined. The CDR3 length is 14 residues. The V gene's germline CDR1 is MNHNS and CDR2 SASEGT. The germline V and J ends were trimmed by 3 bases and 0 bases, with 8 bases remaining between them. The CDR3 nucleotides are TGTGCCAGCAGTGATGGTGCGGCTAACTATGGCTACACCTTC. Translating gives CASSDGAANYGYTF.

V and J are TRBV7-9 and TRBJ2-7, with 9 positions matching TRBD1. The CDR3 consists of 14 residues. Germline V gene lookup returns CDR1 SEHNR and CDR2 FQNEAQ (reference sequence). Trimming cost V 5 bases and J 2 bases; bases outside gene matches: 4. The CDR3 region is CASSPRDRAYEQYF. The CDR3 region has the DNA TGTGCCAGCAGCCCAAGGGACAGGGCCTACGAGCAGTACTTC.

V and J are TRBV19 and TRBJ2-7; 9 nucleotides line up with TRBD1. V shed 3 bases, J shed 3 bases, and the junction held 6 bases outside the gene matches. CDR1 is LNHDA, CDR2 SQIVND, per germline (reference sequence). CDR3 length: 15 residues. CDR3 DNA: TGTGCCAGTAGTATGGGACAGGGTAGTGGCTACGAGCAGTACTTC. This codes for CASSMGQGSGYEQYF.

The chain couples TRBV12-1 to TRBJ2-2; TRBD2, the D gene given by the table, was not confirmed from the DNA. TRBV12-1 is a pseudogene locus. The CDR3 is made up of 14 amino acids. CDR3 in DNA: TGTGCCAGCAGCAAGGGATTCGAACACCGGGGAGCTGTTTTT. As protein: CASSKGFEHRGAVF.

A single count supports this clone. For the CDR3, the DNA is TGTGCCAGCAGTTACCCCGGGGGGTCAGGTTACACCTTC. This encodes CASSYPGGSGYTF. The J gene is TRBJ1-2, the V gene TRBV28; D perhaps matches TRBD1 (5 bases). There are 13 residues in the CDR3. Germline CDR1 and CDR2: MDHEN and SYDVKM. V lost 4 bases and J lost 11, with 17 bases in between.

This chain links TRBV2 with TRBJ2-5, with a weak D call TRBD2 (8 bases). The V end lost 5 bases, the J end lost 4 bases, and 17 bases lay between the germline ends. Germline loops: CDR1 SNHLY, CDR2 FYNNEI. The CDR3 runs to 15 residues. The CDR3: CASSWDSGGGETQYF. For the CDR3, the DNA is TGTGCCAGCAGTTGGGACAGCGGGGGAGGAGAGACCCAGTACTTC.

The chain combines TRBV7-2 with TRBJ1-5, with TRBD1 identical over 10 bases. The CDR3 is 14 amino acids. The V gene end was trimmed by 5 bases and the J gene end by 5 bases; junction bases not matched to a gene: 3. Germline CDR1 SGHTA, CDR2 FQGNSA. The CDR3 spells CASSHGQGDQPQHF. In nucleotides, the CDR3 is TGTGCCAGCAGCCATGGACAGGGGGATCAGCCCCAGCATTTT.

This chain links TRBV4-3 with TRBJ2-7, with 9 bases matching TRBD2. CDR3 length: 15 amino acids. Losses at the gene ends were 2 bases for V and 7 bases for J; bases not matched to a gene: 9. Germline V gives CDR1 LGHNA, CDR2 YSLEER. The CDR3 spells CASSQSEASGVEQYF. For the CDR3, the DNA is TGCGCCAGCAGCCAATCTGAGGCTAGCGGGGTAGAGCAGTACTTC.